This entry describes one TCR beta chain. The sample comes from a study of blood T cell repertoires in COVID-19. On the study more broadly: T cells, B-cell-depleted T cells, or PBMCs supplied cDNA or gDNA.

The V gene's germline CDR1 is SEHNR and CDR2 FQNEAQ (reference sequence). V was cut by 2 bases and J by 0 bases, with 11 bases left in between. The CDR3 is 16 amino acids. Participant ages covered roughly 18 to 89 years across 24 US areas. Clinical history as reported by participants underpinned cohort assignment. Clones were sequenced by immunoSEQ multiplex PCR, and TCRdb holds only the in-frame ones, with some missing. The sample lists 150,000 to 200,000 clones; around four fifths were seen once. The material sequenced was PBMCs or T cells enriched from blood (not recorded which). The chain recombines TRBV7-9 with TRBJ2-1, with D possibly TRBD1 on 5 matching bases. The TCR was taken from a woman in her forties or fifties who had recovered from COVID-19. The CDR3 reads CASSLWKGVSYNEQFF. CDR3 DNA: TGTGCCAGCAGCTTATGGAAAGGGGTCTCCTACAATGAGCAGTTCTTC.